These T cell receptor beta chains were read from a single sample in a study of blood T cell repertoires in COVID-19. Using immunoSEQ multiplex PCR, the repertoire was profiled, and TCRdb retains in-frame clones only, with some absent. The sample has under 250,000 clones, about 83% seen once; the top ten hold 7.5% to 9%. Source material: peripheral blood. These receptors originate from a woman aged 50 to 60 with acute or convalescent COVID-19. Each CDR3 is given with its conserved first and last residue. Not all rows give a size; the values are once, few, many and, for expanded clones, a class.

abundance | j_gene | v_gene | CDR3aa
- | TRBJ2-4 | TRBV21-1 | CASSKEASGSVIQYF
once | TRBJ1-2 | TRBV28 | CASSTGGAGYGYTF
- | TRBJ1-2 | TRBV21-1 | CASPPRSRGIRYYGYTF
- | TRBJ2-6 | TRBV5-1 | CASSLVLLLGANVLTF
- | TRBJ2-7 | TRBV20-1 | CSARAWEEQYF
- | TRBJ2-5 | TRBV20-1 | CSARKEETQYF
- | TRBJ1-3 | TRBV15 | CATSQGYGNTIYF
- | TRBJ2-7 | TRBV5-4 | CASSPIDQAGTYEQYF
- | TRBJ1-2 | TRBV3-1/TRBV3-2 | CASSRQGADGYTF
- | TRBJ1-5 | TRBV6-1 | CASSEWDRGNQPQHF
- | TRBJ2-2 | TRBV19 | CASTGFRELFF
few | TRBJ2-7 | TRBV19 | CASSGGTGAYEQYF
- | TRBJ1-2 | TRBV9 | CASSRDRRAPNYGYTF
- | TRBJ2-6 | TRBV28 | CASKGVQGARGANVLTF
- | TRBJ2-7 | TRBV5-1 | CASTRTGRTTEQYF
- | TRBJ2-7 | TRBV4-2 | CASSQGIRRDYSYEQYF
many | TRBJ1-5 | TRBV12-3/TRBV12-4 | CASRQGNQPQHF
- | TRBJ2-4 | TRBV19 | CASTPPGTQVFIQYF
- | TRBJ2-7 | TRBV7-9 | CASSRQGGDYEQYF
- | TRBJ2-2 | TRBV19 | CASNLWEAGELFF
- | TRBJ1-4 | TRBV29-1 | CSVEERPPGEKLFF
- | TRBJ1-5 | TRBV18 | CASSLGLFNQPQHF
- | TRBJ2-7 | TRBV5-1 | CASSLSGTAYEQYF
- | TRBJ2-2 | TRBV11-2 | CASSPPGQGVPGELFF
- | TRBJ2-3 | TRBV6-4 | CASSDATGGTQYF
- | TRBJ1-3 | TRBV11-2 | CASSPGHAGNTIYF
once | TRBJ2-3 | TRBV5-6 | CASSLHILSGSTDTQYF
once | TRBJ2-1 | TRBV5-1 | CASSFATGSNNEQFF
- | TRBJ1-1 | TRBV6-5 | CASSTGQNTEAFF
- | TRBJ2-3 | TRBV7-3 | CASSLNSQNTDTQYF
once | TRBJ2-7 | TRBV19 | CASMEGPSSYEQYF
- | TRBJ2-7 | TRBV7-2 | CASSFRTGALEQYF
once | TRBJ2-1 | TRBV28 | CASVSGRAYNEQFF
- | TRBJ1-1 | TRBV5-6 | CASSLGPAGITEAFF
medium-sized | TRBJ1-1 | TRBV18 | CASSQIWGGDTEAFF
- | TRBJ2-5 | TRBV3-1/TRBV3-2 | CASSQVRLAGHQETQYF
- | TRBJ2-2 | TRBV6-5 | CASSSTANTGELFF
- | TRBJ2-2 | TRBV5-1 | CASSLAGGRTGELFF
- | TRBJ1-1 | TRBV18 | CASSPLTPGTGAGTEAFF
- | TRBJ1-5 | TRBV9 | CASSPFSGQPQHF
- | TRBJ1-3 | TRBV7-9 | CASSPTGTAGNTIYF
- | TRBJ1-2 | TRBV13 | CASSYRYGGYTF
- | TRBJ1-2 | TRBV5-1 | CASSPWGGNYGYTF
- | TRBJ2-7 | TRBV24-1 | CATSEPGQPKQYF
- | TRBJ2-5 | TRBV19 | CASSRTAQETQYF
few | TRBJ2-7 | TRBV15 | CATSRDSGTAPGEQYF
- | TRBJ1-1 | TRBV28 | CASSLVKNTEAFF
few | TRBJ2-7 | TRBV30 | CAWEPGLAGGHEQYF
- | TRBJ1-4 | TRBV7-2 | CASSLDENEKLFF
- | TRBJ2-1 | TRBV24-1 | CATSAPGTVGAEQFF
- | TRBJ2-6 | TRBV28 | CASSSTRGLHSGANVLTF
- | TRBJ1-1 | TRBV12-3/TRBV12-4 | CASTMTGPAFF
- | TRBJ2-1 | TRBV27 | CASSTEREVYNEQFF
- | TRBJ1-1 | TRBV5-8 | CASSLRSPRDTEAFF
- | TRBJ2-3 | TRBV19 | CASSTLQGAQSTDTQYF